These 2 T cell receptor beta chains originate from one sample sequenced in a study of spatial heterogeneity in lung cancer. Each CDR3 protein gets one entry after TCRdb re-called the 5' RACE reads with MiXCR. The data show 1,000 or so distinct CDR3 sequences, with 35% to 50% seen just once and approximately 43% held by the top ten. Time point indicated: sample taken at primary tumor resection. Whole RNA from tumor, nontumor lung or frozen PBMC was sequenced unsorted. The sample was PBMCs, taken at surgery. These receptors were taken from a male donor with early-stage non-small cell lung cancer.

By share, this clonotype counts as large. Little can be read into the size of this beta chain, an off-target read in a library designed for alpha chains. The chain carries TRBV3-1 and TRBJ2-3, with 7 positions matching TRBD1. CDR1 LGHDT and CDR2 YNNKEL come from the germline V gene (reference sequence). The CDR3 covers 19 residues. J was trimmed by 0 bases and V by 4 bases; bases with no gene match: 16. This chain's CDR3 is CASSLKPGQYFSSTDTQYF. The DNA for the CDR3 is TGTGCCAGCAGCCTAAAGCCGGGACAGTATTTCTCTAGCACAGATACGCAGTATTTT.

On this clonotype: This beta chain was picked up by a library intended for alpha chains and is off target, so its count carries little meaning. CDR3 amino acids: CASSPAGVGNYEQYF. CDR3 in DNA: TGTGCCAGCAGCCCAGCGGGGGTTGGTAACTACGAGCAGTACTTC. The chain is built from TRBV7-9 and TRBJ2-7; 8 positions match TRBD2. Germline V gives CDR1 SEHNR, CDR2 FQNEAQ (reference sequence). The trim removed 5 bases at V and 3 bases at J, leaving 9 bases unmatched. The CDR3 is 15 residues long.